Listed here are 6 T cell receptor beta chains from one sample, sequenced in a study of blood T cell repertoires in COVID-19. Measured with immunoSEQ multiplex PCR; TCRdb has only the in-frame clones, and not every one. The data hold 200,000 to 250,000 clones, with around four fifths observed a single time. Sequencing was carried out using peripheral blood. Every receptor here comes from a woman older than 75 with acute or convalescent COVID-19.

V and J are TRBV24-1 and TRBJ1-6, with 7 bases fitting TRBD1. From germline, CDR1 is KGHDR and CDR2 SFDVKD. The length of the CDR3 is 16 residues. Trimming removed 4 bases from V and 7 bases from J; junction bases left unmatched: 9. The CDR3 sequence: CATSERPGQINSPLHF. The CDR3 DNA is TGTGCCACCAGTGAAAGACCGGGACAGATAAATTCACCCCTCCACTTT.

The CDR3 spells CASSHPGTFIPDTQYF. The CDR3, as DNA: TGCGCCAGCAGCCATCCTGGGACATTCATCCCAGATACGCAGTATTTT. V gene TRBV4-1 combines with J gene TRBJ2-3; TRBD1 is a possible D gene (6 bases). This CDR3 has 16 residues. The V end lost 3 bases, the J end lost 4 bases, and 17 bases lay between the germline ends. CDR1 is MGHRA and CDR2 is YSYEKL in the germline V gene.

Only one count was recorded for this clone. The chain employs TRBV6-2 or TRBV6-3 and TRBJ2-5; tentatively, D is TRBD2 (5 bases). The CDR3 extends over 14 amino acids. Trimming stripped 4 bases from V and 5 bases from J, with 14 bases between. Germline CDR1 reads MNHEY; CDR2 reads SVGEGT. The CDR3 region is CASSLTTRRETQYF. In DNA, the CDR3 is TGTGCCAGCAGTTTGACTACCCGTCGGGAGACCCAGTACTTC.

CDR3 sequence (DNA): TGTGCCACCATTTGGGGAGGGGTATACACCTACGAGCAGTACTTC. Encoded protein: CATIWGGVYTYEQYF. V usage is TRBV24-1 and J usage is TRBJ2-7; 7 bases are shared with TRBD2. V dropped 8 bases and J dropped 2; count of bases not matched to a gene: 11. This CDR3 is 15 amino acids long. Germline-derived CDR1 and CDR2 are KGHDR and SFDVKD.

This rearrangement joins TRBV5-1 to TRBJ1-3; D not certain. The CDR3 totals 14 residues. V shed 3 bases and J shed 0 bases, with 7 bases lying between them. Germline loops: CDR1 SGHRS, CDR2 YFSETQ. As DNA, the CDR3 is TGCGCCAGCAGCTCCGGGAACTCTGGAAACACCATATATTTT. Protein product: CASSSGNSGNTIYF.

This sequence joins TRBV5-1 and TRBJ2-3; D is unclear. Trimming shortened V by 1 base and J by 6 bases, and 9 bases separated the two germline ends. Germline V gene lookup returns CDR1 SGHRS and CDR2 YFSETQ. The length of the CDR3 is 13 residues. The DNA for the CDR3 is TGCGCCAGCAGCTTGCAGGCATTCGATACGCAGTATTTT. This sequence encodes CASSLQAFDTQYF.